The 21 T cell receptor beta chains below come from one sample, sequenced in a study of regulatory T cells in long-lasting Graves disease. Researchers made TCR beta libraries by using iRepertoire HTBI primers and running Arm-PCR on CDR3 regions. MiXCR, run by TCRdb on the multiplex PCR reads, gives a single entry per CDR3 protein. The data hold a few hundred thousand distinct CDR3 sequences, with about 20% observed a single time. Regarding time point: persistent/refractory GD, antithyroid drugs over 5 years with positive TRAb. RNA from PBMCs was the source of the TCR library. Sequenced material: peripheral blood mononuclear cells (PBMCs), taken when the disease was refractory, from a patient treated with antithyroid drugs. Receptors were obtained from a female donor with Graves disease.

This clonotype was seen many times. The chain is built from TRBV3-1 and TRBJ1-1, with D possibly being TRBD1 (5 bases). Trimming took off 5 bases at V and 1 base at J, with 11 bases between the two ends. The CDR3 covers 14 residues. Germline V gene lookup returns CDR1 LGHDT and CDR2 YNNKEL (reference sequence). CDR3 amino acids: CASSTYRKNTEAFF. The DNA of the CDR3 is TGTGCCAGCAGCACCTACAGGAAGAACACTGAAGCTTTCTTT.

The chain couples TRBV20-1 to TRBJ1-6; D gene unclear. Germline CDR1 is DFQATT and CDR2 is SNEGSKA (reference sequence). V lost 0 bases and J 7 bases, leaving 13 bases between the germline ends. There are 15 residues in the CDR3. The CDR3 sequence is CSARDVTSGNSPLHF. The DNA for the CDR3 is TGCAGTGCTAGAGATGTTACAAGCGGGAATTCACCCCTCCACTTT.

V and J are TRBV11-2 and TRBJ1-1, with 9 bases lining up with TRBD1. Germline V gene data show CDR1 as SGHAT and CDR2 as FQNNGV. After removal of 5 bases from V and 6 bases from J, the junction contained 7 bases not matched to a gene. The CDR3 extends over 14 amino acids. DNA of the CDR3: TGTGCCAGCAGCCAAGGGGACAGGGAATCTGAAGCTTTCTTT. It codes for CASSQGDRESEAFF.

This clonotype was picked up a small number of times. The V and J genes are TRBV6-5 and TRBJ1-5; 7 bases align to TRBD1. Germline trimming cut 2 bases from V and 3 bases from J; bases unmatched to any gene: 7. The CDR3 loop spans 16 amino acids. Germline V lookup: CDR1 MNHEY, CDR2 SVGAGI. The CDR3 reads CASSYGGGQFNQPQHF. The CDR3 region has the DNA TGTGCCAGCAGTTACGGAGGGGGACAGTTCAATCAGCCCCAGCATTTT.

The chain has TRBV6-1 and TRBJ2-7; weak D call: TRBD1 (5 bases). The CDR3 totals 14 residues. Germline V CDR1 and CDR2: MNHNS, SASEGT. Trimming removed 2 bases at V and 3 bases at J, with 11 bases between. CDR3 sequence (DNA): TGTGCCAGCAGTGAAAGGGGTAAGCTCTACGAGCAGTACTTC. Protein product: CASSERGKLYEQYF.

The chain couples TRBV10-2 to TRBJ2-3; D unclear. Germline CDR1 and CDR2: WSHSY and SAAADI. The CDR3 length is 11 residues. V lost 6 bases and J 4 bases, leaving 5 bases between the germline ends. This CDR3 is CASRTSDTQYF. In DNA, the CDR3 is TGCGCCAGCAGGACCTCAGATACGCAGTATTTT.

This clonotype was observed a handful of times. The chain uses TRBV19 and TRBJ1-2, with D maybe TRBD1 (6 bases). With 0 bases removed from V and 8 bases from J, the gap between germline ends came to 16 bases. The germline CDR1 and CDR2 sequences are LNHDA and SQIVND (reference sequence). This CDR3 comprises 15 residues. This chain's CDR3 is CASSIDIGRDIGYTF. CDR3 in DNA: TGTGCCAGTAGTATAGATATCGGCCGGGACATCGGCTACACCTTC.

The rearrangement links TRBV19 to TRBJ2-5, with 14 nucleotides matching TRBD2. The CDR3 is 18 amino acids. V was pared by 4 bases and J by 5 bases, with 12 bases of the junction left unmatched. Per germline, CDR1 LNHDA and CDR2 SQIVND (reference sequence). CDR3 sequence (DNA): TGTGCCAGTAGTAGGAAGGGACTAGCGGGAGCGGGGTCCGAGACCCAGTACTTC. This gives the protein CASSRKGLAGAGSETQYF.

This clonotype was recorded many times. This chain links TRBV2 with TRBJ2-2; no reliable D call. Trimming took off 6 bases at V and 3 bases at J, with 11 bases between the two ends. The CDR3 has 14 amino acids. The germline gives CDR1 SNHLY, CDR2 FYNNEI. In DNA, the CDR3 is TGTGCCAGCAGAAGGGATCGGGACACCGGGGAGCTGTTTTTT. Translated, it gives CASRRDRDTGELFF.

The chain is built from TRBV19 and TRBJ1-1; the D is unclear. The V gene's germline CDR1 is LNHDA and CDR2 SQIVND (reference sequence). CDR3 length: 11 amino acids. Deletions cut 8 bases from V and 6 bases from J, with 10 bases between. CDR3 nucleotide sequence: TGTGCCAGTGAGGGTTGGGCTGAAGCTTTCTTT. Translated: CASEGWAEAFF.

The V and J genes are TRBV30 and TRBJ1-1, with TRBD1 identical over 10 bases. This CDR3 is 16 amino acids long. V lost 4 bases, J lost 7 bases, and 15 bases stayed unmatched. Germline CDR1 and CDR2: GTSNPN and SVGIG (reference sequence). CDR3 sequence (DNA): TGTGCCTGGAAAACCGGGACAGGGGTTGGATGGAGTGAAGCTTTCTTT. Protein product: CAWKTGTGVGWSEAFF. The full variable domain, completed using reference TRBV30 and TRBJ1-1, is SQTIHQWPATLVQPVGSPLSLECTVEGTSNPNLYWYRQAAGRGLQLLFYSVGIGQISSEVPQNLSASRPQDRQFILSSKKLLLSDSGFYLCAWKTGTGVGWSEAFFGQGTRLTVV.

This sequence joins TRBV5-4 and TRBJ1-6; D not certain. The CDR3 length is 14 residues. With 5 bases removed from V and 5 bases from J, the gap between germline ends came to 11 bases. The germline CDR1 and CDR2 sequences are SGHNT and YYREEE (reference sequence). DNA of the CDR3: TGTGCCAGCAGTCCGGACCTAAATAATTCACCCCTCCACTTT. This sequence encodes CASSPDLNNSPLHF.

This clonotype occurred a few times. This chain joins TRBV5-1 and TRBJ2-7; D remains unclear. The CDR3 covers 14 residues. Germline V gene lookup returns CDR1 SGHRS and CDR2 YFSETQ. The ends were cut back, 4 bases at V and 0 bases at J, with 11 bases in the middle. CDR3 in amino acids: CASSKDAVSYEQYF. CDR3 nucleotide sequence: TGCGCCAGCAGCAAAGACGCAGTCTCCTACGAGCAGTACTTC. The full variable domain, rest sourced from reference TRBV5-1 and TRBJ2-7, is KAGVTQTPRYLIKTRGQQVTLSCSPISGHRSVSWYQQTPGQGLQFLFEYFSETQRNKGNFPGRFSGRQFSNSRSEMNVSTLELGDSALYLCASSKDAVSYEQYFGPGTRLTVT.

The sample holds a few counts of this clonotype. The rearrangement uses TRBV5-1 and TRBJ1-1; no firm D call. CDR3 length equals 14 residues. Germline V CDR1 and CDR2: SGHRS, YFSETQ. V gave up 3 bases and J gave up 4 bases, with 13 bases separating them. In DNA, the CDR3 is TGCGCCAGCAGCTCTGTCCCCAAGGGCACTGAAGCTTTCTTT. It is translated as CASSSVPKGTEAFF.

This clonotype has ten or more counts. This CDR3 is CASSYGGYYGYTF. DNA for the CDR3: TGTGCCAGCAGTTACGGGGGATACTATGGCTACACCTTC. The chain employs TRBV6-2 or TRBV6-3 and TRBJ1-2; possibly TRBD1 for D (5 bases). Germline CDR1 reads MNHEY; CDR2 reads SVGEGT. The V end lost 2 bases, the J end lost 3 bases, and 7 bases lay between the germline ends. CDR3 length: 13 residues.

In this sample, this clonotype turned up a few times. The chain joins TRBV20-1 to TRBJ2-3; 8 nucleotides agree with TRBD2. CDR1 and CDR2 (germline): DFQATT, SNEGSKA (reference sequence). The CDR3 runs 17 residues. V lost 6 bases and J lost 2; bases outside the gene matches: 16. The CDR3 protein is CSALGLAGRLNTDTQYF. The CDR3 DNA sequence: TGCAGTGCCTTGGGGCTAGCGGGTCGGCTGAACACAGATACGCAGTATTTT.

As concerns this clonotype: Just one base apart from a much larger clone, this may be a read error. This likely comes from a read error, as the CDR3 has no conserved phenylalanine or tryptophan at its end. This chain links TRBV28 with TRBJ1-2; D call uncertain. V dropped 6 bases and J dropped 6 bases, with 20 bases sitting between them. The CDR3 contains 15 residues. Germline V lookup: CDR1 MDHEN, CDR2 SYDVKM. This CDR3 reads CASSQDQTGRHGYTL. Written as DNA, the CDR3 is TGTGCCAGCAGCCAAGACCAAACCGGAAGGCATGGCTACACCCTC.

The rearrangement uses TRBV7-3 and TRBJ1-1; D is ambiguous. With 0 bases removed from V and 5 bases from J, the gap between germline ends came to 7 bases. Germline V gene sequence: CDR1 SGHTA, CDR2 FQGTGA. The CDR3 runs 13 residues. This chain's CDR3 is CASSLTGKTEAFF. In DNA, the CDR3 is TGTGCCAGCAGCTTAACAGGGAAAACTGAAGCTTTCTTT.

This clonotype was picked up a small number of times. The CDR3 nucleotides are TGTGCCAGCAGCGACGCTAGCGGGCCCATCCAAGAGACCCAGTACTTC. The encoded protein is CASSDASGPIQETQYF. The V call is TRBV11-2, the J call TRBJ2-5, with 8 bases lining up with TRBD2. The length of the CDR3 is 16 residues. Looked up from germline, CDR1 is SGHAT and CDR2 is FQNNGV. V was clipped by 5 bases and J by 1 base; unmatched bases: 9.

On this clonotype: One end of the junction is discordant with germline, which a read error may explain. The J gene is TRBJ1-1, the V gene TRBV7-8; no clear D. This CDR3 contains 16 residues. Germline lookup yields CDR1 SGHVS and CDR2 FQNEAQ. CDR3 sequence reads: CAGSLVWQAKGTEAFF. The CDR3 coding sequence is TGTGCCGGCAGCTTAGTCTGGCAGGCCAAGGGCACTGAAGCTTTCTTT.

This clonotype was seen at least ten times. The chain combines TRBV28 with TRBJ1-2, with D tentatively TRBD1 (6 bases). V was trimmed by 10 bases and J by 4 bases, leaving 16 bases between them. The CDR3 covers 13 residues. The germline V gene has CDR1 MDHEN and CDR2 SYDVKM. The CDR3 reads CATAPGATYGYTF. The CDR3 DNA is TGTGCCACCGCCCCGGGGGCAACCTATGGCTACACCTTC.